Shown below are 20 T cell receptor beta chains from a single sample sequenced in a study of cytomegalovirus exposure and HLA in healthy donors. Vbeta (60) and Jbeta (13) primers were used in the PCR. Clones were sequenced by immunoSEQ multiplex PCR, and TCRdb holds only the in-frame ones, with some missing. Of 150,000 to 200,000 clones listed, 81% are singletons. The sequencing input was PBMCs. All receptors derive from a woman in her fifties or sixties in good health and CMV-seronegative.

The chain has TRBV5-6 and TRBJ2-3; D is unresolved. CDR1 and CDR2 from the germline V gene are SGHDT and YYEEEE. Trimming took off 1 base at V and 0 bases at J, with 12 bases between the two ends. The CDR3 consists of 16 residues. The CDR3 nucleotides are TGTGCCAGCAGCTTGCTTTCACAAAAAAGCACAGATACGCAGTATTTT. Translated, it gives CASSLLSQKSTDTQYF. The variable domain in full, with the rest retrieved from reference TRBV5-6 and TRBJ2-3, is DAGVTQSPTHLIKTRGQQVTLRCSPKSGHDTVSWYQQALGQGPQFIFQYYEEEERQRGNFPDRFSGHQFPNYSSELNVNALLLGDSALYLCASSLLSQKSTDTQYFGPGTRLTVL.

The rearrangement joins TRBV27 to TRBJ1-5, with 7 nucleotides matching TRBD1. CDR1 is MNHEY and CDR2 is SMNVEV in the germline V gene (reference sequence). The CDR3 loop spans 14 amino acids. V lost 5 bases to trimming and J lost 4 bases; unmatched junction nucleotides: 5. The CDR3 protein is CASSRGRINQPQHF. The DNA of the CDR3 is TGTGCCAGCAGTAGGGGGCGGATTAATCAGCCCCAGCATTTT.

The chain links TRBV18 to TRBJ1-1; D possibly corresponds to TRBD1 (5 bases). V was cut by 0 bases and J by 4 bases, with 9 bases left in between. The CDR3 is 14 residues long. The germline V gene encodes CDR1 KGHSH and CDR2 LQKENI. Here the CDR3 reads CASSPPAGTTEAFF. CDR3 sequence (DNA): TGTGCCAGCTCACCACCGGCGGGGACCACTGAAGCTTTCTTT.

The chain recombines TRBV19 with TRBJ1-5; TRBD1 is a possible D gene (5 bases). V was trimmed by 7 bases and J by 6 bases, leaving 13 bases between them. The CDR3 contains 13 residues. CDR1 is LNHDA and CDR2 is SQIVND in the germline V gene (reference sequence). The CDR3 loop reads CASKGSVGQPQHF. The CDR3 DNA reads as TGTGCCAGTAAGGGGTCCGTAGGTCAGCCCCAGCATTTT.

A few counts support this clone. CDR3 in DNA: TGTGCCACCCGAACCCCGGAGAGGACCGGGGAGCTGTTTTTT. Amino acid sequence: CATRTPERTGELFF. This chain joins TRBV28 and TRBJ2-2; D ambiguous. The germline V gene encodes CDR1 MDHEN and CDR2 SYDVKM. Trimming stripped 10 bases from V and 5 bases from J, with 17 bases between. CDR3 length equals 14 residues.

V usage is TRBV9 and J usage is TRBJ2-7, with 8 bases fitting TRBD1. V lost 3 bases, J lost 3 bases, and 8 bases stayed unmatched. Germline CDR1 SGDLS, CDR2 YYNGEE. The CDR3 totals 15 residues. CDR3 sequence reads: CASSAAGTGVYEQYF. Here the CDR3 DNA reads TGTGCCAGCAGCGCAGCAGGGACAGGAGTCTACGAGCAGTACTTC. The full variable domain, its missing parts supplied by reference TRBV9 and TRBJ2-7, is DSGVTQTPKHLITATGQRVTLRCSPRSGDLSVYWYQQSLDQGLQFLIQYYNGEERAKGNILERFSAQQFPDLHSELNLSSLELGDSALYFCASSAAGTGVYEQYFGPGTRLTVT.

The gene calls are TRBV12-5 and TRBJ2-3, with D possibly being TRBD2 (5 bases). CDR3 length equals 12 residues. V gave up 0 bases and J gave up 15 bases, with 13 bases separating them. Germline V gene data show CDR1 as LGHNT and CDR2 as FRNRAP. In DNA form, the CDR3 reads TGTGCTAGTGGTTTGGTACTCGGTAGCGCATATTTT. This sequence encodes CASGLVLGSAYF.

The chain links TRBV9 to TRBJ2-7; TRBD1 is a possible D gene (6 bases). The CDR3 has 14 residues. Germline V gene data show CDR1 as SGDLS and CDR2 as YYNGEE. V shed 4 bases and J shed 3 bases, with 14 bases lying between them. The CDR3 region has the DNA TGTGCCAGCAGCACCCGGACAGATTTCTACGAGCAGTACTTC. This sequence encodes CASSTRTDFYEQYF.

There are a few counts of this clone. Written as DNA, the CDR3 is TGTGCCAGCAGCACCAATCGGGAGCCCGAGGGGGGCTACACCTTC. It is translated as CASSTNREPEGGYTF. The V and J genes are TRBV7-9 and TRBJ1-2, with a weak D call TRBD1 (5 bases). Trimming took 5 bases from V and 8 from J, leaving 21 bases between them. Per germline, CDR1 SEHNR and CDR2 FQNEAQ (reference sequence). The CDR3 spans 15 residues.

The chain employs TRBV27 and TRBJ2-7; 13 bases match TRBD2. Germline V gives CDR1 MNHEY, CDR2 SMNVEV (reference sequence). This CDR3 spans 15 amino acids. V shed 4 bases, J shed 5 bases, and the junction held 5 bases outside the gene matches. Here the CDR3 reads CASSYTSGRAHEQYF. The CDR3 DNA sequence: TGTGCCAGCAGTTATACTAGCGGGAGGGCCCACGAGCAGTACTTC.

The CDR3 DNA reads as TGTGCCAGCAGTTTATTGGGGGCGTATGAAGCTTTCTTT. As protein: CASSLLGAYEAFF. The rearrangement joins TRBV28 to TRBJ1-1; a weak D match, TRBD1 (6 bases). Trimming shortened V by 1 base and J by 7 bases, and 10 bases separated the two germline ends. Germline V gives CDR1 MDHEN, CDR2 SYDVKM. The CDR3 runs to 13 residues.

The V and J genes are TRBV10-3 and TRBJ2-2, with D possibly matching TRBD2 (5 bases). The CDR3 is 16 residues long. The V end lost 5 bases, the J end lost 4 bases, and 17 bases lay between the germline ends. CDR1 and CDR2 from the germline V gene are ENHRY and SYGVKD. The CDR3 bases are TGTGCCATCAGTCACGGACTCCTGGAAGCCACCGGGGAGCTGTTTTTT. Its protein is CAISHGLLEATGELFF.

The rearrangement uses TRBV5-1 and TRBJ1-5; D ambiguous. This CDR3 has 13 amino acids. CDR1 and CDR2 (germline): SGHRS, YFSETQ. V was pared by 0 bases and J by 7 bases, with 8 bases between. The CDR3 DNA reads TGCGCCAGCAGCTTGGTGGAGGGCCAGCCCCAGCATTTT. Translating it yields CASSLVEGQPQHF.

The chain uses TRBV6-1 and TRBJ2-1; 10 bases align to TRBD1. Trimming at V came to 2 bases and at J to 6 bases, leaving 4 bases not matched to a gene. The CDR3 is made up of 15 amino acids. Germline V gives CDR1 MNHNS, CDR2 SASEGT. The CDR3 region has the DNA TGTGCCAGCAGTGAACGGGACAGGGGCCCCAATGAGCAGTTCTTC. Encoded protein: CASSERDRGPNEQFF.

The J gene is TRBJ2-3, the V gene TRBV9; no definite D call. CDR3 size: 13 residues. Germline-derived CDR1 and CDR2 are SGDLS and YYNGEE. Trimming shortened V by 4 bases and J by 2 bases, and 8 bases separated the two germline ends. The CDR3 DNA reads TGTGCCAGCAGCACCGGTTTCACAGATACGCAGTATTTT. Translated, it gives CASSTGFTDTQYF.

CDR3 region: CASSPDFYNEQFF. In DNA, the CDR3 is TGTGCCAGCAGCCCGGACTTCTACAATGAGCAGTTCTTC. This chain uses TRBV5-6 with TRBJ2-1, with a tentative D call TRBD2 (5 bases). The V end lost 4 bases, the J end lost 3 bases, and 8 bases lay between the germline ends. The CDR3 runs 13 residues. Per germline, CDR1 SGHDT and CDR2 YYEEEE.

The chain has TRBV6-1 and TRBJ1-4; D possibly corresponds to TRBD1 (5 bases). This CDR3 contains 15 residues. Trimming took off 6 bases at V and 7 bases at J, with 18 bases between the two ends. Germline V CDR1 and CDR2: MNHNS, SASEGT. CDR3 DNA: TGTGCCAGCAGGGGGGGGGAACAGATGATTGAAAAACTGTTTTTT. Its protein is CASRGGEQMIEKLFF.

This clone was recorded only once. The chain has TRBV14 and TRBJ2-5; D is perhaps TRBD1 (5 bases). Germline loops: CDR1 SGHDN, CDR2 FVKESK. This CDR3 is 15 amino acids long. V lost 3 bases to trimming and J lost 1 base, with 12 bases between them. DNA for the CDR3: TGTGCCAGCAGCCAGGCAGGGATCCCCCAAGAGACCCAGTACTTC. Protein product: CASSQAGIPQETQYF.

This rearrangement joins TRBV6-6 to TRBJ2-5, with a weak D call TRBD1 (6 bases). The CDR3 sequence is 15 residues long. The V end lost 7 bases, the J end lost 1 base, and 16 bases lay between the germline ends. Germline V lookup: CDR1 MNHNY, CDR2 SVGAGI (reference sequence). CDR3 sequence: CASTPPGAGQETQYF. The CDR3, as DNA: TGTGCCAGCACTCCTCCAGGGGCAGGCCAAGAGACCCAGTACTTC.

This clone was observed a handful of times. J is TRBJ2-2 and V is TRBV18, with 12 bases identical to TRBD2. The CDR3 sequence is 16 residues long. The V and J ends lost 3 bases and 3 bases, in that order; junction bases with no gene match: 2. Looked up from germline, CDR1 is KGHSH and CDR2 is LQKENI. The DNA of the CDR3 is TGTGCCAGCTCACCTCGACTAGCGGGGGACACCGGGGAGCTGTTTTTT. Residues: CASSPRLAGDTGELFF.